This T cell receptor beta chain emerged from a study of control samples from healthy donors and cancer patients. Sequenced by immunoSEQ multiplex PCR; TCRdb stores in-frame clones only, minus some. The sample records about 55,000 clones, 90% to 96% being singletons. Germline CDR1 reads MNHNY; CDR2 reads SVGAGI (reference sequence). V shed 6 bases, J shed 7 bases, and the junction held 7 bases outside the gene matches. This CDR3 has 14 amino acids. V and J are TRBV6-6 and TRBJ2-7; 12 positions match TRBD2. This sequence originates from a woman under 30 in good health. Sample: blood. The chain's CDR3 is CASRDLAGGLEQYF. The DNA of the CDR3 is TGTGCCAGCAGAGATCTAGCGGGGGGGCTGGAGCAGTACTTC.